The clone carrying this TCR beta chain was observed a single time. Antigen unknown. The PCR used 60 Vbeta and 13 Jbeta primers. This table comes from immunoSEQ multiplex PCR, and its TCRdb copy is limited to in-frame clones, with some not included. The sample holds 95,000 to 150,000 clones, around 67% seen once. The sample comes from a study of cytomegalovirus exposure and HLA in healthy donors. Study results and limitations: A later examination showed that TCR association rates differed by HLA locus, with DRB1 most and HLA-C fewest.

Germline V gene data show CDR1 as SGHTA and CDR2 as FQGNSA. The CDR3 sequence is 19 residues long. Trimming took 5 bases from V and 0 from J, leaving 20 bases between them. Sequences were obtained from PBMCs. The origin of this receptor is a woman in her forties in good health and CMV-seronegative. The rearrangement uses TRBV7-2 and TRBJ1-6; D is undetermined. DNA for the CDR3: TGTGCCAGCAGCCCCCCCGGAGGGCTCCGAGCCTCCTATAATTCACCCCTCCACTTT. This sequence encodes CASSPPGGLRASYNSPLHF. The full variable domain, its missing parts supplied by reference TRBV7-2 and TRBJ1-6, is GAGVSQSPSNKVTEKGKDVELRCDPISGHTALYWYRQSLGQGLEFLIYFQGNSAPDKSGLPSDRFSAERTGGSVSTLTIQRTQQEDSAVYLCASSPPGGLRASYNSPLHFGNGTRLTVT.